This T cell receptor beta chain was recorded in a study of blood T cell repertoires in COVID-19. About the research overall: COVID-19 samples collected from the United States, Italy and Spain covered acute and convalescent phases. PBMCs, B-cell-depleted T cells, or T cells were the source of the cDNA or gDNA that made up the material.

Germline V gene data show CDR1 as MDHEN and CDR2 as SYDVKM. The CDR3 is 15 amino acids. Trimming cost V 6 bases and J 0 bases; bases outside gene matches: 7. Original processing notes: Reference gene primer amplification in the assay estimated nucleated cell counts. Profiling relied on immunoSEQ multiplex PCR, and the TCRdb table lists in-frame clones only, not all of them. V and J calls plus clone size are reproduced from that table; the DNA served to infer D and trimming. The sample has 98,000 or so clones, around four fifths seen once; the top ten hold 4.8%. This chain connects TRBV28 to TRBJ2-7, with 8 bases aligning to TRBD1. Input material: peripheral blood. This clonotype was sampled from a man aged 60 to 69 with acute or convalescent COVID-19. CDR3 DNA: TGTGCCAGCAGCCGGGGACAGGCGAGCTCCTACGAGCAGTACTTC. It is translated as CASSRGQASSYEQYF.